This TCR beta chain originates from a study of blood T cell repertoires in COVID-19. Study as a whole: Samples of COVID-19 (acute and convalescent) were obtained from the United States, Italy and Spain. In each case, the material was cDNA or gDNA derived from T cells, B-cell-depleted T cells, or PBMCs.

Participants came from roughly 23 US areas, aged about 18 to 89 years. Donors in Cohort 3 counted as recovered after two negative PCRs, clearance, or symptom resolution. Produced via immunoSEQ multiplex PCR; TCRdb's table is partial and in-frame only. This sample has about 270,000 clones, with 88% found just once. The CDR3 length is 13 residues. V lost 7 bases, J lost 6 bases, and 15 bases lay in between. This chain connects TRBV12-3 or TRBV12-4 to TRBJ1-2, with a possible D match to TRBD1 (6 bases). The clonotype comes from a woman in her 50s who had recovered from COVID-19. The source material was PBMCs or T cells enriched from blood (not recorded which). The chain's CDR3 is CASTQGIRDGYTF. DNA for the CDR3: TGTGCCAGCACACAGGGAATTCGTGATGGCTACACCTTC.